This TCR beta chain came from a study of identical twins. The study's findings and limits: Twin-shared out-of-frame alpha sequences were enriched for low generation probability. Potential partial confounding of zero-insertion analyses by invariant MAIT and iNKT cells was noted. Abundant cord blood beta clonotypes carried fewer insertions; memory repertoires showed none. The conclusions drew on cross-sectional statistical analysis instead of tracking the same donors.

This clonotype appeared a few times. What it binds is unknown. A single record per CDR3 protein comes from TCRdb applying MiXCR to the 5' RACE reads. The data show 750,000 to 950,000 distinct CDR3 sequences, 9% to 15% seen once. Germline V gene data show CDR1 as LGHDT and CDR2 as YNNKEL (reference sequence). V lost 3 bases, J lost 2 bases, and 13 bases lay in between. The CDR3 covers 15 residues. The same specimen was also included in a second study, on yellow fever vaccine responses in identical twins.

The chain recombines TRBV3-1 with TRBJ2-5, with a possible D match to TRBD2 (5 bases). Sequenced input: PBMCs. This TCR was recovered from a woman aged 18-29 years in good health. For the CDR3, the DNA is TGTGCCAGCAGCCAGAAGCGGAATAGTCAAGAGACCCAGTACTTC. This encodes CASSQKRNSQETQYF.